This T cell receptor (beta chain) came from a study of shared clonotypes between healthy human individuals. Study-wide results and limits: It was the non-shared clonotypes that had lower generation probabilities than clonotypes shared by all four donors.

Worth noting for this clone: Its antigen is undetermined. In the same sample, other DNA sequences code for this CDR3.

CDR1 SGHNT and CDR2 YYREEE come from the germline V gene (reference sequence). CDR3 length: 16 amino acids. Unmatched junction bases numbered 7, after V lost 0 bases and J lost 6 bases. Several immunoSEQ plates received, in even portions, the genomic DNA of each subset. Using immunoSEQ multiplex PCR, the repertoire was profiled, and TCRdb retains in-frame clones only, with some absent. The table shows a few hundred thousand clones, with around 97% occurring only once. The sample comprised naive CD4+ T cells sorted from blood. Subset: CD45RA+ positively selected. This chain uses TRBV5-4 with TRBJ2-2, with 8 bases matching TRBD2. The source of this sequence is a woman between 25 and 40 years old in good health. The CDR3 sequence: CASSLGGREAAGELFF. In DNA form, the CDR3 reads TGTGCCAGCAGCTTGGGGGGGCGGGAGGCTGCCGGGGAGCTGTTTTTT.